This T cell receptor (beta chain) comes out of a study of vaccination and CD4 T cells after COVID-19. General study findings and limits: SARS-CoV-2-reactive clonotypes rose nonsignificantly, with the median going from about 20 to 38.

Stated treatment: approximately nine-day PBMC culture with coronavirus spike peptide pools or control peptides (ViraFEST assay). Once peptide pools had expanded antigen-specific T cells, ViraFEST sequenced TCRs. US Alpha, Beta and Delta variants postdated the positive PCR dates, which ran from March to December 2020. Sequence data for DNA of cultured CD4+ T cells were generated by the Oncomine TCR Beta short-read assay. After culture, CD4+ T cells served as the source for genomic DNA extraction. From the PCR reads, TCRdb called clonotypes with MiXCR, one entry per CDR3 protein. The sample records 14,000 to 15,000 distinct CDR3 sequences, around 67% being singletons. A note on this clonotype: Its antigen is as yet unknown.

The V gene end was trimmed by 1 base and the J gene end by 5 bases; junction bases not matched to a gene: 4. The CDR3 is 14 amino acids. The germline gives CDR1 SGHTA, CDR2 FQGNSA. The genes are TRBV7-2 and TRBJ1-1; 7 bases match TRBD1. The receptor's source is a human donor who had recovered from COVID-19. Sequenced input: CD4+ T cells from blood, cultured in vitro. The CDR3 loop is CASSLGRGHTEAFF. DNA for the CDR3: TGTGCCAGCAGCTTAGGAAGGGGGCATACTGAAGCTTTCTTT.